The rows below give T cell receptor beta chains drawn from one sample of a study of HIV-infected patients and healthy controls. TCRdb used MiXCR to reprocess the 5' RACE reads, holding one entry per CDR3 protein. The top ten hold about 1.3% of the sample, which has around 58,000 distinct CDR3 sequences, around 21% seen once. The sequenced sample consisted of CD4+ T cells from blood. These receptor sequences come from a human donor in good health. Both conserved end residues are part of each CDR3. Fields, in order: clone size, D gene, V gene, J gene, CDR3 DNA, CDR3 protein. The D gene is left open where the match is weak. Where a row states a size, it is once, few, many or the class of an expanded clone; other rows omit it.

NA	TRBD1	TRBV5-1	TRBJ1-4	TGCGCCAGCGGATCCGGGACAGAGGGTGAAAAACTGTTTTTT	CASGSGTEGEKLFF
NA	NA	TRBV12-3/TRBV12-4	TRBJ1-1	TGTGCCAGCAGTTCTCAGGGTGGGTACACTGAAGCTTTCTTT	CASSSQGGYTEAFF
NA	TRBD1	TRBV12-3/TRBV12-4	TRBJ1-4	TGTGCCAGCAGTTTTGGACAGGGATTTGAAAAACTGTTTTTT	CASSFGQGFEKLFF
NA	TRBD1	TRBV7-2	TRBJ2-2	TGTGCCAGCAGCTTAGTTAGCTCGGGACAGCGACGCACCGGGGAGCTGTTTTTT	CASSLVSSGQRRTGELFF
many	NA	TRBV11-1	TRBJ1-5	TGTGCCAGCAGCCTGGGCCCGGCAGGCAGCAATCAGCCCCAGCATTTT	CASSLGPAGSNQPQHF
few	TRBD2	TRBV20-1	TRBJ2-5	TGCAGTGCTAATAGTGTGACTAGCGGGGGGGCCATTTCGCAAGAGACCCAGTACTTC	CSANSVTSGGAISQETQYF
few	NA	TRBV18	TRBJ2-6	TGTGCCAGCTCATCATTGATCTCTGGGGCCAACGTCCTGACTTTC	CASSSLISGANVLTF
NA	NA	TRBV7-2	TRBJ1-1	TGTGCCAGCAGCCACAGGGTAACTGAAGCTTTCTTT	CASSHRVTEAFF
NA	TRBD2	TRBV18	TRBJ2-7	TGTGCCAGCTCACCGGGCGGGGGGGCCATCGAGCAGTACTTC	CASSPGGGAIEQYF
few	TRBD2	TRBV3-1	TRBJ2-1	TGTGCCAGCAGCCCTCAGGGACTAGCGAGTAATGAGCAGTTCTTC	CASSPQGLASNEQFF
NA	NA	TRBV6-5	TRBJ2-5	TGTGCCAGCAGTCGAGGTAGCACCCAGTACTTC	CASSRGSTQYF
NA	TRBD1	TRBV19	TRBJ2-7	TGTGCCAGTAGTGTCGAGCCGGGACAGGGTCCCAAGGAGCAGTACTTC	CASSVEPGQGPKEQYF